One sample yielded the 13 T cell receptor beta chains listed below, sequenced in a study of shared clonotypes between healthy human individuals (dated by TCRdb to the early 2020s). Receptors were amplified or captured by the immunoSEQ multiplex PCR assay. Entries here come from immuneACCESS through TCRdb and include only in-frame sequences with V and J called. Some clones fail to appear in such tables; in the studies checked, an unresolved V gene covers under half of the shortfall, and the cause of the remainder is unknown. This sample is represented by approximately 980,000 clones; more than 75% of them were singletons. Roughly 1.5% of the sample lies in the top ten. The sample consisted of memory CD4+ T cells sorted from blood. The sample's cell subset or site label, decoded: CD45RA-negative fraction. The receptors stem from a man between 18 and 29 years old in good health.

This clone was observed once. The rearrangement joins TRBV10-3 to TRBJ2-1; 8 bases fit TRBD2. This CDR3 contains 15 residues. Germline V gene data show CDR1 as ENHRY and CDR2 as SYGVKD. J lost 5 bases, V lost 6 bases, and 9 bases had no gene match. CDR3 protein: CAIRAGLELDNEQFF. The CDR3, as DNA: TGTGCCATCAGGGCGGGACTAGAGTTAGACAATGAGCAGTTCTTC.

This clone was recorded at least ten times. CDR3 sequence reads: CASSLNPQGWSTEAFF. CDR3 DNA: TGTGCCAGCAGTTTAAACCCACAGGGTTGGAGCACTGAAGCTTTCTTT. This chain connects TRBV28 to TRBJ1-1, with a possible D match to TRBD1 (6 bases). Germline V CDR1 and CDR2: MDHEN, SYDVKM. The V end lost 2 bases, the J end lost 4 bases, and 17 bases lay between the germline ends. This CDR3 has 16 amino acids.

The rearrangement joins TRBV18 to TRBJ2-5, with D possibly called TRBD1 or TRBD2 (5 bases each). Trimming shortened V by 9 bases and J by 5 bases, and 19 bases separated the two germline ends. Germline V CDR1 and CDR2: KGHSH, LQKENI. The CDR3 runs to 14 residues. CDR3 coding DNA: TGTGCCAGTGGGGCGAGCGTCACGGGGGAGACCCAGTACTTC. It translates to CASGASVTGETQYF.

This clone is a singleton in its sample. CDR3 residues: CASSYRGQNYGYTF. CDR3 DNA sequence: TGTGCCAGCAGTTACCGAGGACAAAACTATGGCTACACCTTC. The chain uses TRBV6-5 and TRBJ1-2; D may be TRBD1 (5 bases). The CDR3 is 14 amino acids. The V gene's germline CDR1 is MNHEY and CDR2 SVGAGI. Trimming shortened V by 2 bases and J by 2 bases, and 9 bases separated the two germline ends.

The gene calls are TRBV2 and TRBJ2-3, with D hard to call. The CDR3 is 15 amino acids. Trimming left V 4 bases short and J 0 bases short, with 11 bases between. The V gene's germline CDR1 is SNHLY and CDR2 FYNNEI. As DNA, the CDR3 is TGTGCCAGCAGTGCGTCTGGGGTAAGCACAGATACGCAGTATTTT. Protein sequence: CASSASGVSTDTQYF.

This clone was detected a few times. This chain joins TRBV9 and TRBJ2-1; TRBD2 aligns across 8 bases. V lost 0 bases to trimming and J lost 8 bases; unmatched junction nucleotides: 1. The CDR3 contains 13 residues. CDR1 SGDLS and CDR2 YYNGEE come from the germline V gene. The CDR3 DNA sequence: TGTGCCAGCAGCGTAGGGACTAGCCATGAGCAGTTCTTC. Its protein product is CASSVGTSHEQFF.

Only a few counts were recorded for this clone. This rearrangement joins TRBV7-9 to TRBJ2-3, with D perhaps TRBD1 (6 bases). V lost 4 bases, J lost 2 bases, and 13 bases lay in between. The CDR3 covers 15 residues. From germline, CDR1 is SEHNR and CDR2 FQNEAQ (reference sequence). The CDR3 nucleotides are TGTGCCAGCAGCTCAACGACAGGACTCACAGATACGCAGTATTTT. Residues: CASSSTTGLTDTQYF.

The chain is built from TRBV5-5 and TRBJ1-2; D unclear. The V and J ends lost 0 bases and 8 bases respectively, with 11 bases between them. In germline, CDR1 is SGHKS, CDR2 YYEKEE (reference sequence). The CDR3 spans 13 residues. The CDR3 DNA sequence: TGTGCCAGCAGCTTGGCCGTGAATAGCGGCTACACCTTC. Protein sequence: CASSLAVNSGYTF.

This clone showed up just once. The CDR3 spells CASRGGVTNQFRPGELFF. CDR3 DNA sequence: TGTGCCAGCAGAGGTGGGGTCACCAACCAGTTTCGACCCGGGGAGCTGTTTTTT. V and J are TRBV14 and TRBJ2-2; D is undetermined. From germline, CDR1 is SGHDN and CDR2 FVKESK. The CDR3 has 18 amino acids. V lost 6 bases and J lost 6, with 26 bases in between.

The chain is built from TRBV7-9 and TRBJ2-1; 7 bases line up with TRBD1. The CDR3 runs 15 residues. CDR1 is SEHNR and CDR2 is FQNEAQ in the germline V gene (reference sequence). Germline trimming cut 5 bases from V and 3 bases from J; bases unmatched to any gene: 7. The CDR3 region is CASSQKGTVYNEQFF. CDR3 DNA sequence: TGTGCCAGCAGCCAAAAAGGGACAGTCTACAATGAGCAGTTCTTC.

The V call is TRBV7-3, the J call TRBJ2-2, with unresolved D. The CDR3 loop spans 17 amino acids. V lost 0 bases and J 1 base, leaving 12 bases between the germline ends. The germline V gene has CDR1 SGHTA and CDR2 FQGTGA. The CDR3 is CASSLTSSKMNTGELFF. The CDR3 bases are TGTGCCAGCAGCTTAACGTCGTCAAAGATGAACACCGGGGAGCTGTTTTTT.

About this clone: This specimen includes other DNA sequences encoding the same CDR3. The chain uses TRBV10-3 and TRBJ1-1, with D possibly matching TRBD1 (5 bases). Germline V lookup: CDR1 ENHRY, CDR2 SYGVKD. This CDR3 has 12 residues. Trimming removed 5 bases at V and 8 bases at J, with 12 bases between. CDR3 in amino acids: CAISRGEGEAFF. CDR3 nucleotides: TGTGCCATCAGTCGAGGGGAGGGAGAAGCTTTCTTT.

This chain uses TRBV5-8 with TRBJ1-2; 11 nucleotides line up with TRBD1. Per germline, CDR1 SGHTS and CDR2 YDEGEE. The CDR3 is 15 amino acids. J gave up 6 bases and V 5 bases, and 9 bases lay outside the gene matches. The CDR3 here is CASRSRTGGTDGYTF. The CDR3 nucleotides are TGTGCCAGCAGGAGTAGGACAGGGGGCACAGATGGCTACACCTTC.